This passage covers 15 T cell receptor beta chains from one sample sequenced in a study of OX40 agonist ivuxolimab in advanced cancers. The library was generated by the immunoSEQ multiplex PCR assay. TCRdb carries this immuneACCESS record with in-frame sequences only. Its versions omit some clonotypes, under half of them owing to an unresolved V gene in the studies checked, with the rest unexplained. This sample lists about 27,000 clones; roughly four fifths were detected once. The biggest ten clones account for 25% to 35% of the sample. Material: CD4+ or CD8+ T cells sorted from blood, obtained in a trial of the OX40 agonist ivuxolimab. These receptor sequences come from an adult with an advanced solid tumor such as melanoma, head and neck, liver or kidney cancer.

The CDR3 protein is CASRDGTFTGELFF. CDR3 nucleotides: TGTGCCAGCAGGGATGGGACTTTCACCGGGGAGCTGTTTTTT. The chain combines TRBV2 with TRBJ2-2, with D perhaps TRBD2 (6 bases). Per the germline V gene, CDR1 is SNHLY and CDR2 is FYNNEI. This CDR3 contains 14 residues. Trimming removed 6 bases at V and 4 bases at J, with 12 bases between.

Here the CDR3 DNA reads TGTGCCAGCAGCTTAATGGGGGGAGCAGATACGCAGTATTTT. It is translated as CASSLMGGADTQYF. The chain links TRBV7-6 to TRBJ2-3, with D tentatively TRBD2 (6 bases). This CDR3 comprises 14 residues. CDR1 SGHVS and CDR2 FNYEAQ come from the germline V gene. Between the trimmed V and J ends, which lost 2 bases and 4 bases, there was a span of 10 bases.

The chain employs TRBV5-8 and TRBJ1-1; D is unclear. This CDR3 is built from 15 residues. CDR1 is SGHTS, CDR2 YDEGEE, per germline. V was clipped by 0 bases and J by 3 bases, with 12 bases between them. The DNA for the CDR3 is TGTGCCAGCAGCTTGGAGGGCAGGAAGGACACTGAAGCTTTCTTT. It specifies CASSLEGRKDTEAFF.

The rearrangement uses TRBV14 and TRBJ2-3; the match to TRBD2 covers 9 bases. CDR3 length: 16 amino acids. Germline V gene data show CDR1 as SGHDN and CDR2 as FVKESK. Germline trimming cut 5 bases from V and 4 bases from J; bases unmatched to any gene: 10. CDR3 protein: CASSKGVSGSSDTQYF. The CDR3 DNA follows: TGTGCCAGCAGCAAAGGGGTTAGCGGGAGTTCAGATACGCAGTATTTT.

This clone was observed at least ten times. The chain employs TRBV6-5 and TRBJ2-5, with a possible D match to TRBD2 (5 bases). V dropped 2 bases and J dropped 1 base, with 8 bases sitting between them. Germline CDR1 is MNHEY and CDR2 is SVGAGI. The CDR3 has 14 amino acids. CDR3 nucleotides: TGTGCCAGCAGTTACCTCCGGGGCCAAGAGACCCAGTACTTC. Protein: CASSYLRGQETQYF.

This chain connects TRBV6-6 to TRBJ2-1; D may be TRBD1 (5 bases). V lost 2 bases and J 0 bases, leaving 5 bases between the germline ends. The germline CDR1 and CDR2 sequences are MNHNY and SVGAGI (reference sequence). CDR3 size: 14 residues. In DNA, the CDR3 is TGTGCCAGCAGTTACGGGGCCTCCTACAATGAGCAGTTCTTC. Translation: CASSYGASYNEQFF.

The V gene is TRBV7-9, the J gene TRBJ2-4; 8 nucleotides line up with TRBD2. The germline CDR1 and CDR2 sequences are SEHNR and FQNEAQ (reference sequence). This CDR3 has 16 residues. Germline trimming cut 4 bases from V and 3 bases from J; bases unmatched to any gene: 8. CDR3 sequence: CASSSTAGADKNIQYF. The CDR3 nucleotides read TGTGCCAGCAGCTCGACAGCGGGAGCGGACAAAAACATTCAGTACTTC. Using reference TRBV7-9 and TRBJ2-4 for the parts outside the CDR3, the full variable domain is DTGVSQNPRHKITKRGQNVTFRCDPISEHNRLYWYRQTLGQGPEFLTYFQNEAQLEKSRLLSDRFSAERPKGSFSTLEIQRTEQGDSAMYLCASSSTAGADKNIQYFGAGTRLSVL.

The chain recombines TRBV13 with TRBJ2-1; perhaps TRBD1 as D (7 bases). The CDR3 contains 15 residues. Germline CDR1 is PRHDT and CDR2 is FYEKMQ (reference sequence). The V and J ends lost 5 bases and 4 bases respectively, with 15 bases between them. The CDR3 sequence is CASSPTGDLYNEQFF. CDR3 nucleotides: TGTGCCAGCAGCCCCACAGGGGACTTATACAATGAGCAGTTCTTC.

The rearrangement links TRBV7-3 to TRBJ2-2; D is perhaps TRBD1 (5 bases). Between the trimmed V and J ends, which lost 5 bases and 0 bases, there was a span of 25 bases. Germline lookup yields CDR1 SGHTA and CDR2 FQGTGA. The CDR3 consists of 20 residues. Written as DNA, the CDR3 is TGTGCCAGCAGCCAAGACCCGGAACAGGACCCTACCACGAACACCGGGGAGCTGTTTTTT. This gives the protein CASSQDPEQDPTTNTGELFF.

This chain links TRBV19 with TRBJ2-1, with D possibly TRBD2 on 6 matching bases. Trimming took 4 bases from V and 7 from J, leaving 14 bases between them. This CDR3 has 14 amino acids. Per germline, CDR1 LNHDA and CDR2 SQIVND (reference sequence). CDR3 loop: CASSSLAELNEQFF. The DNA for the CDR3 is TGTGCCAGTAGTAGTTTAGCGGAACTTAATGAGCAGTTCTTC.

The J gene is TRBJ2-1, the V gene TRBV27; D call uncertain. Trimming pared 3 bases from V and 8 bases from J, leaving 8 bases between. Germline CDR1 is MNHEY and CDR2 is SMNVEV (reference sequence). The CDR3 runs to 12 residues. The CDR3 coding sequence is TGTGCCAGCAGTTTCGACGGAGATGAGCAGTTCTTC. This encodes CASSFDGDEQFF.

V usage is TRBV28 and J usage is TRBJ2-7, with D possibly matching TRBD1 (6 bases). With 2 bases removed from V and 5 bases from J, the gap between germline ends came to 10 bases. Germline V lookup: CDR1 MDHEN, CDR2 SYDVKM. There are 13 residues in the CDR3. CDR3 sequence (DNA): TGTGCCAGCAGTTTAGCCAGGGGCCACGAGCAGTACTTC. It encodes CASSLARGHEQYF.

The chain carries TRBV15 and TRBJ2-2; tentative D call: TRBD1 (6 bases). The V and J ends lost 4 bases and 5 bases respectively, with 8 bases between them. The CDR3 runs 13 residues. The germline V gene encodes CDR1 LNHNV and CDR2 YYDKDF (reference sequence). The CDR3 DNA sequence: TGTGCCACCAGCAAGAGGGGGACCGGGGAGCTGTTTTTT. Translating gives CATSKRGTGELFF.

J is TRBJ1-2 and V is TRBV7-9, with D possibly matching TRBD1 (5 bases). With 5 bases removed from V and 4 bases from J, the gap between germline ends came to 20 bases. Germline CDR1 and CDR2: SEHNR and FQNEAQ (reference sequence). This CDR3 is built from 16 residues. CDR3 residues: CASSDINSGDFYGYTF. The DNA of the CDR3 is TGTGCCAGCAGCGATATTAACTCCGGGGACTTCTATGGCTACACCTTC.

The chain carries TRBV28 and TRBJ2-5, with D perhaps TRBD1 (5 bases). The CDR3 has 15 residues. The V end was cut by 5 bases, the J end by 6 bases, with 19 bases between. Germline CDR1 MDHEN, CDR2 SYDVKM. The DNA of the CDR3 is TGTGCCAGCAGTCTGCCGGTTGGCAGGGCACAGACCCAGTACTTC. It is translated as CASSLPVGRAQTQYF.